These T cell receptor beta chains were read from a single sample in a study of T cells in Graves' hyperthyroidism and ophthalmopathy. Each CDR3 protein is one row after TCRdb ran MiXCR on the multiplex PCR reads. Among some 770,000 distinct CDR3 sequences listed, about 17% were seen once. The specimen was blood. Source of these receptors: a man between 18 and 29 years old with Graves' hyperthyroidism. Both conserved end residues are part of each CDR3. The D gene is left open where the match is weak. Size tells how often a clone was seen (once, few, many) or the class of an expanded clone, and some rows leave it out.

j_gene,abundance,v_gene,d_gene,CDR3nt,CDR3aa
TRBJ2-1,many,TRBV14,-,TGTGCCAGCAGCCCCAGGGGACTTACAAATGAGCAGTTCTTC,CASSPRGLTNEQFF
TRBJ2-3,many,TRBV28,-,TGTGCCAGCGGACTTGCTTGGGGGGAACGGACAGATACGCAGTATTTT,CASGLAWGERTDTQYF
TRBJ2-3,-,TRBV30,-,TGTGCCTGGGAAAAGACTAGGGGGGGGACAGATACGCAGTATTTT,CAWEKTRGGTDTQYF
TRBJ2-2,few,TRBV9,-,TGTGCCAGCAGCGTAGTACAGAGCCCCGGGGAGCTGTTTTTT,CASSVVQSPGELFF
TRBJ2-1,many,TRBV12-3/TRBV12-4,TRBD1,TGTGCCAGCAGACCGACAGGGTACAATGAGCAGTTCTTC,CASRPTGYNEQFF
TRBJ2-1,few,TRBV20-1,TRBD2,TGCAGTGCTAGAGGGGGCGGGAGATCCTACAATGAGCAGTTCTTC,CSARGGGRSYNEQFF
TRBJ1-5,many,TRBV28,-,TGTGCCAGCAGTTCACTTTTCCGGCAGCCCCAGCATTTT,CASSSLFRQPQHF
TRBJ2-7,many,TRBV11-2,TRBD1,TGTGCCAGCACATTAGGACAGGGGTCCAACGAGCAGTACTTC,CASTLGQGSNEQYF
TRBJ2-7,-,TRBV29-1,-,TGCAGCGTTACGGATACGGGTTACGAGCAGTACTTC,CSVTDTGYEQYF
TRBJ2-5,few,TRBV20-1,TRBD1,TGCAGTGCTAGTGGTCCAGGGGGCCACGAGACCCAGTACTTC,CSASGPGGHETQYF
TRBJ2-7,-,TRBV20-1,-,TGCAGTGCTAGGTCCACAGGGAGGTCCTACGAGCAGTACTTC,CSARSTGRSYEQYF
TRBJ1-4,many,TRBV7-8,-,TGTGCCAGCAGCTTAGACAGGGTTTATGGACGAAAACTGTTTTTT,CASSLDRVYGRKLFF
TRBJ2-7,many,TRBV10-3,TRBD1,TGTGCCATCAGTGTGGGACAGGGGGCTTACGAGCAGTACTTC,CAISVGQGAYEQYF
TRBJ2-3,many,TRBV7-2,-,TGTGCCAGCAGCTTAGCGGGAGACTTGGATACGCAGTATTTT,CASSLAGDLDTQYF
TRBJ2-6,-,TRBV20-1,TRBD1,TGCAGTGCTAGTAGTACAGGGGCTGGGGCCAACGTCCTGACTTTC,CSASSTGAGANVLTF
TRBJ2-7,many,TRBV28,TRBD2,TGTGCCAGCAGTTTCCGGACTAGCGGGAGCTTTGAGCAGTACTTC,CASSFRTSGSFEQYF
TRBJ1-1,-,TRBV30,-,TGTGCCTGGTCTTCGGGGGCTGGCACTGAAGCTTTCTTT,CAWSSGAGTEAFF
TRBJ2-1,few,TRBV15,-,TGTGCCACCAGCAGAGATGGGTCCTACAATGAGCAGTTCTTC,CATSRDGSYNEQFF
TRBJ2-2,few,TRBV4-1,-,TGCGCCAGCAGCTATTATTGGAAAGGGGCCGGGGAGCTGTTTTTT,CASSYYWKGAGELFF
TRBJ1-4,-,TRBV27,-,TGTGCCAGCAGTTTATCGAGGAGGTATAATGAAAAACTGTTTTTT,CASSLSRRYNEKLFF
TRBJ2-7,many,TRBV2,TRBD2,TGTGCCAGCAGTGCCGGATTACTAGCGGGAGGAGCCTACGAGCAGTACTTC,CASSAGLLAGGAYEQYF
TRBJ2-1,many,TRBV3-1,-,TGTGCCAGCAGCCAAGACCCAGCGCCCTCCTACAATGAGCAGTTCTTC,CASSQDPAPSYNEQFF
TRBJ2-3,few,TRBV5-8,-,TGTGCCAGCAGCGGTGGTCCAGTCATCACAGATACGCAGTATTTT,CASSGGPVITDTQYF
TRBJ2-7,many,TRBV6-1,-,TGTGCCAGCAGTGCGCTAGGGCATCCCTACGAGCAGTACTTC,CASSALGHPYEQYF
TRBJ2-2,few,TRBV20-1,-,TGCAGTGCTGGGGGCGTAGGGGCAAACACCGGGGAGCTGTTTTTT,CSAGGVGANTGELFF
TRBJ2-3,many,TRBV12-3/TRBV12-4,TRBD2,TGTGCCAGCAGCCCACTAGCGGGTCCAGATACGCAGTATTTT,CASSPLAGPDTQYF
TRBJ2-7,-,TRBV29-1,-,TGCAGCGTTGAGGGCAGGGTTGGCGAGCAGTACTTC,CSVEGRVGEQYF
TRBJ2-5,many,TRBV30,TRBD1,TGTGCCTGGAGAGACTTGACAGGGGGCGGAGAGACCCAGTACTTC,CAWRDLTGGGETQYF
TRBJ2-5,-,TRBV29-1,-,TGCAGCGTTGAAGAGGAGACCCAGTACTTC,CSVEEETQYF
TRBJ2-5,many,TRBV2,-,TGTGCCAGCAGTGCTAGGCAAGAGACCCAGTACTTC,CASSARQETQYF
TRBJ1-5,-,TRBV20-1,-,TGCAGTGCTAGAGATTCCCCCCGAGGCAATCAGCCCCAGCATTTT,CSARDSPRGNQPQHF
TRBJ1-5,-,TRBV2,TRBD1,TGTGCCAGCAGTGAAAGAAGACAGGGAGAGAGCAATCAGCCCCAGCATTTT,CASSERRQGESNQPQHF
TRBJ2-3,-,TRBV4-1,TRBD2,TGCGCCAGCAGCACCCAGCGGGGAAGCACAGATACGCAGTATTTT,CASSTQRGSTDTQYF
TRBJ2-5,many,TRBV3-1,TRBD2,TGTGCCAGCAGCCAAGTCTATTCGACTAGCGGTCAAGAGACCCAGTACTTC,CASSQVYSTSGQETQYF
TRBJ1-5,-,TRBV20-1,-,TGCAGTGCCCCACTTCGGGGCACCGACCCCAATCAGCCCCAGCATTTT,CSAPLRGTDPNQPQHF
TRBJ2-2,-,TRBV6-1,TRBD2,TGTGCCAGCAGTGAACTGGATACTAGCGGCAACACCGGGGAGCTGTTTTTT,CASSELDTSGNTGELFF
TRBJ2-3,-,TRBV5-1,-,TGCGCCAGCAAATCGACTACCCGGGGCACAGATACGCAGTATTTT,CASKSTTRGTDTQYF
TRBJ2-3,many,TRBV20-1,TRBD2,TGCAGTGCTAGTCCCCAGGCGGGAGGGGTAGCAGATACGCAGTATTTT,CSASPQAGGVADTQYF
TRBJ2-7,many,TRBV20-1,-,TGCAGTACGGGCCTCTACGAGCAGTACTTC,CSTGLYEQYF
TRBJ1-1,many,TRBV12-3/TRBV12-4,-,TGTGCCAGCAGTGTGACAGCTATGAACACTGAAGCTTTCTTT,CASSVTAMNTEAFF
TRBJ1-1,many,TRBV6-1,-,TGTGCCAGCATTTCCAGACAGGACACTGAAGCTTTCTTT,CASISRQDTEAFF
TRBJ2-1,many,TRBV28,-,TGTGCCAGCAGCCTCCAAACTAGTTACTCCTACAATGAGCAGTTCTTC,CASSLQTSYSYNEQFF
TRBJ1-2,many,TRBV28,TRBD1,TGTGCCAGCACCCCAGGGGGCCACCTCTATGGCTACACCTTC,CASTPGGHLYGYTF
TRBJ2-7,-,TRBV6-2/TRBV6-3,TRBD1,TGTGCCAGCAGTTCTTGGACAGGATCGGGGGAGCAGTACTTC,CASSSWTGSGEQYF
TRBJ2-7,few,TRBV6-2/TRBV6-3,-,TGTGCCAGCAGTGACTACTTACACTACGAGCAGTACTTC,CASSDYLHYEQYF
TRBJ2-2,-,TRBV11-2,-,TGTGCCAGCAGCTCCTCCGGGGCCGGCACCGGGGAGCTGTTTTTT,CASSSSGAGTGELFF